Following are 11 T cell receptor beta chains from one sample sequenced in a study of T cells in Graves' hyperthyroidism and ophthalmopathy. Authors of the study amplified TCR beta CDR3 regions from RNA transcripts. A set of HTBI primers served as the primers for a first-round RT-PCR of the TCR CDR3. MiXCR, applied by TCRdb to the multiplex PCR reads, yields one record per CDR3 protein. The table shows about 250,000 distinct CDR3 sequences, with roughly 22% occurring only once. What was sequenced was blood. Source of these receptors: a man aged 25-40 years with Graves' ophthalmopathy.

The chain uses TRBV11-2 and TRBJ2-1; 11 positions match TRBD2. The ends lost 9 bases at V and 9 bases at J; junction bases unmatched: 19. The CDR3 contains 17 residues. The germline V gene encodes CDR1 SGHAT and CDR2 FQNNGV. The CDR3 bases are TGTGCCAGTAGTCACCCGGGGGGTAGCGGGAGGGCCGCTGAGCAGTTCTTC. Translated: CASSHPGGSGRAAEQFF.

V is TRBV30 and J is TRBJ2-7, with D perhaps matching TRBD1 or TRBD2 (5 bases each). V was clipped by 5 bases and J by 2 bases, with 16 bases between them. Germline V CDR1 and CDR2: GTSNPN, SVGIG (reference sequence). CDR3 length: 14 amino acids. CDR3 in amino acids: CAWGRGASTYEQYF. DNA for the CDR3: TGTGCCTGGGGTAGGGGAGCCTCTACCTACGAGCAGTACTTC.

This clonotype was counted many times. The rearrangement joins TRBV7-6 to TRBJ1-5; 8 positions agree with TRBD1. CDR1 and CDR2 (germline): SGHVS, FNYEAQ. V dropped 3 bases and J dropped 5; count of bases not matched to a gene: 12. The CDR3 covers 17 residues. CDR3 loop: CASSFWQGAFGDQPQHF. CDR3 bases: TGTGCCAGCAGCTTTTGGCAGGGGGCCTTCGGCGATCAGCCCCAGCATTTT.

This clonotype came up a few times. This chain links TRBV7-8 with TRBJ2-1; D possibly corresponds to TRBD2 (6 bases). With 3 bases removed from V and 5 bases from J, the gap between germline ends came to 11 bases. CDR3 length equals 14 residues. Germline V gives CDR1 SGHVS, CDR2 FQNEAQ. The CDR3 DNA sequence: TGTGCCAGCAGCTTTCAGCGGGCCCACAATGAGCAGTTCTTC. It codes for CASSFQRAHNEQFF. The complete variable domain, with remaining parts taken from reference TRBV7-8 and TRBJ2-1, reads GAGVSQSPRYKVAKRGQDVALRCDPISGHVSLFWYQQALGQGPEFLTYFQNEAQLDKSGLPSDRFFAERPEGSVSTLKIQRTQQEDSAVYLCASSFQRAHNEQFFGPGTRLTVL.

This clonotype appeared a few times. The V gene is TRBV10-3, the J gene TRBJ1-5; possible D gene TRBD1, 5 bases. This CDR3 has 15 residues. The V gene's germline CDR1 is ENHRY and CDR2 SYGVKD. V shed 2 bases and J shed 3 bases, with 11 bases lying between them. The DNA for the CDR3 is TGTGCCATCAGTGAGACCGGGACGGACAATCAGCCCCAGCATTTT. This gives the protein CAISETGTDNQPQHF.

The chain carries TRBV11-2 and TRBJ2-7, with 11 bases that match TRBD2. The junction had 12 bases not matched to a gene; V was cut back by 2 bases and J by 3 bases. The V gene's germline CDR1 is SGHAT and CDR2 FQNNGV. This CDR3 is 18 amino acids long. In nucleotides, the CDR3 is TGTGCCAGCAGCTTAATGAGGCTAGCGGGAGGAGTGGTCTACGAGCAGTACTTC. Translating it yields CASSLMRLAGGVVYEQYF. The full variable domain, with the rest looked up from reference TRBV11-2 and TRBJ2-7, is EAGVAQSPRYKIIEKRQSVAFWCNPISGHATLYWYQQILGQGPKLLIQFQNNGVVDDSQLPKDRFSAERLKGVDSTLKIQPAKLEDSAVYLCASSLMRLAGGVVYEQYFGPGTRLTVT.

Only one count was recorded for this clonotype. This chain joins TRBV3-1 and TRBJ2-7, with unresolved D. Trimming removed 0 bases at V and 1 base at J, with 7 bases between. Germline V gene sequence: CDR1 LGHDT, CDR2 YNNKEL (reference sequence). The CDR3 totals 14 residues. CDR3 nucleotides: TGTGCCAGCAGCCAAGATCCACAGTCCTACGAGCAGTACTTC. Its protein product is CASSQDPQSYEQYF.

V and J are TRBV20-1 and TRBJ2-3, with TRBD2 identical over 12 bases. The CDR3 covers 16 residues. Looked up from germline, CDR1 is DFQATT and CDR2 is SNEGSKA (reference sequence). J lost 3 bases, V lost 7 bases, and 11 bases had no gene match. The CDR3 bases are TGCAGTGTTCTTCCGACTAGCGGGAGTACTACAGATACGCAGTATTTT. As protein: CSVLPTSGSTTDTQYF.

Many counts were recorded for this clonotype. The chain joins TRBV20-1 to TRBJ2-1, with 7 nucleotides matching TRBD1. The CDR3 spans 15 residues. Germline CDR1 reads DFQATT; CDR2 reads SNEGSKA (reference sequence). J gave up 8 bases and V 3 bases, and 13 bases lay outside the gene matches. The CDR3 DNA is TGCAGTGCTAGTCAGAGGAGACAGGGCTGGGATGAGCAGTTCTTC. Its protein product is CSASQRRQGWDEQFF.

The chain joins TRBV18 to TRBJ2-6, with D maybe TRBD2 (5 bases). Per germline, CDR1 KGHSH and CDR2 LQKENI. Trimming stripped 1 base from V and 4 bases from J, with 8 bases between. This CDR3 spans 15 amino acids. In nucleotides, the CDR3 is TGTGCCAGCTCACCACGGGAGTACGGGGCCAACGTCCTGACTTTC. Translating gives CASSPREYGANVLTF.

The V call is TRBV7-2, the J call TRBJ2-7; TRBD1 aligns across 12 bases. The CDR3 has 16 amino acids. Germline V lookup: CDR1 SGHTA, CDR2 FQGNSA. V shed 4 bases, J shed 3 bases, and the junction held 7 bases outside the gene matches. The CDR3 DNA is TGTGCCAGCAGCTCGCCCGGGACAGGGGGCTTCTACGAGCAGTACTTC. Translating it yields CASSSPGTGGFYEQYF.